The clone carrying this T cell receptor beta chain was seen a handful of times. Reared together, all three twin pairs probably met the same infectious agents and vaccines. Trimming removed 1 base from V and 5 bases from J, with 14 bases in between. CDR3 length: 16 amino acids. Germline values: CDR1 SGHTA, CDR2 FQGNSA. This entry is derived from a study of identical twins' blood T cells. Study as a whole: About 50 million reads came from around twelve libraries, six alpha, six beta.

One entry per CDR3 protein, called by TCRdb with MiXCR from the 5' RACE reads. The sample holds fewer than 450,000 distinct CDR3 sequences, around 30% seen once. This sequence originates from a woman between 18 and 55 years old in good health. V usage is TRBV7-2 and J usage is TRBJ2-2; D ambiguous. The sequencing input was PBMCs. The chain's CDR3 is CASSLGVSTRTGELFF. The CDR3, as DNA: TGTGCCAGCAGCTTAGGGGTTTCCACACGAACCGGGGAGCTGTTTTTT.